This TCR beta chain was profiled in a study of T cells expressing NK-cell markers. On the study more broadly: Sorted CD3+CD56+NKG2C+, CD3+CD56+NKG2C- and CD3+CD56-NKG2C+ T cells provided the TCR beta repertoires. The study sequenced eight donors, seven HCMV-seropositive and one seronegative. General study results and limits: Several donors had dominant NKG2C+ clonotypes that comprised about 1.0-7.0% of their CD8+ T cells. Expanded NKG2C+ T cell clones had unclear HCMV specificity.

The CDR3 totals 14 residues. Germline V gives CDR1 KGHDR, CDR2 SFDVKD. Concerning this clonotype: Its antigen remains unknown.

Each CDR3 protein gets one entry in TCRdb, which reprocessed the 5' RACE reads and gives no DNA. This repertoire includes some 460,000 distinct CDR3 sequences. J is TRBJ2-5 and V is TRBV24-1; TCRdb returns TRBD1, unconfirmable since there is no DNA. This TCR came from a woman in her 50s in good health. Sequenced material: blood T cells: a sorted CD56 or NKG2C T cell subset, CD4+ or CD8+ T cells, or bulk PBMC T cells (not recorded which). CDR3 loop: CATSHRDEQETQYF.